This T cell receptor beta chain was retrieved from a study of CD8+CD57+ T cells in acquired aplastic anemia. Study context: On average, sorted CD4+ and CD8+ cells gave 3.2 ug of DNA. Broader study findings: Controls did not differ significantly from patients in CD8+ Simpson's diversity. Shared by patients and controls, almost 30 CD8+ CDR3s were abundant in patients.

An expansion of CD8+CD57+ cells by flow cytometry had been shown in patients chosen for sequencing. Severe acquired aplastic anemia was the diagnosis recorded for all patients. Germline lookup yields CDR1 MNHNS and CDR2 SASEGT. The CDR3 totals 17 residues. V shed 7 bases, J shed 2 bases, and the junction held 11 bases outside the gene matches. Genomic DNA, the template, was used for profiling of the TCR beta VDJ and CDR3. TCRdb reprocessed the reads via MiXCR and lists one record per CDR3 protein. In the table there are 200,000 to 250,000 distinct CDR3 sequences, approximately 50% of which are singletons. For this clonotype: Its specificity is unknown.

The sample comprised sorted CD4+, CD8+, or CD8+CD57+ T cells (not recorded which) from PBMCs. This chain links TRBV6-1 with TRBJ2-6; 7 nucleotides match TRBD1. The receptor comes from a human donor with aplastic anemia. The CDR3 reads CASTIGQATPGANVLTF. DNA for the CDR3: TGTGCCAGCACCATAGGACAGGCAACCCCTGGGGCCAACGTCCTGACTTTC.